This paragraph covers one T cell receptor beta chain sequence. Per the authors' pipeline: Counts of nucleated cells, estimated from reference gene primer amplification, were obtained. Profiling relied on immunoSEQ multiplex PCR, and the TCRdb table lists in-frame clones only, not all of them. The V and J calls and the clone size are those of that table, but D and trimming were determined from the DNA. The sample contains about 60,000 clones, 65% to 90% of which appear only once. The data stem from a study of blood T cell repertoires in COVID-19. Study context: The United States, Italy and Spain supplied acute and convalescent COVID-19 samples. In each case, the material was cDNA or gDNA derived from T cells, B-cell-depleted T cells, or PBMCs.

This CDR3 contains 14 residues. Per germline, CDR1 SGHTA and CDR2 FQGTGA. Trimming at V came to 2 bases and at J to 1 base, leaving 0 bases not matched to a gene. The clonotype was recovered from a man aged 40-49 years with acute or convalescent COVID-19. The chain links TRBV7-3 to TRBJ1-2, with 8 bases that match TRBD1. Sequences were obtained from peripheral blood. DNA of the CDR3: TGTGCCAGCAGCTTAGACAGGGGTAACTATGGCTACACCTTC. This codes for CASSLDRGNYGYTF.